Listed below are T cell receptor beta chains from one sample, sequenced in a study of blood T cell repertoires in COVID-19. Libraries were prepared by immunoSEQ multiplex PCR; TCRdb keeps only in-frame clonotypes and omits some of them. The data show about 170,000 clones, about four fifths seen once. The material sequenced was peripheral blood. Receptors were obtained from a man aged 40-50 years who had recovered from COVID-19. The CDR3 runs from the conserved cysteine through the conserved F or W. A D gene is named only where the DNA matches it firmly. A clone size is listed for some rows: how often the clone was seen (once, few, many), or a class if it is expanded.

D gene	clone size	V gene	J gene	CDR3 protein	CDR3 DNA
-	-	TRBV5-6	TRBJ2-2	CASISEYTGELFF	TGTGCCAGCATCTCAGAATACACCGGGGAGCTGTTTTTT
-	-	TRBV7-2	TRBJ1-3	CASRSGSGNTIYF	TGTGCCAGCAGATCAGGATCCGGAAACACCATATATTTT
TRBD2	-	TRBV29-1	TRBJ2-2	CSVQTSGPGELFF	TGCAGCGTTCAGACTAGCGGTCCGGGGGAGCTGTTTTTT
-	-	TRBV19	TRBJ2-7	CASSRQTGLYEQYF	TGTGCCAGTAGTAGACAGACAGGCCTCTACGAGCAGTACTTC
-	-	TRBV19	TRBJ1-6	CASKGGYNSPLHF	TGTGCCAGTAAGGGCGGGTATAATTCACCCCTCCACTTT
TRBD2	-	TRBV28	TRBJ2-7	CASSRSGTSSYEQYF	TGTGCCAGCAGTCGATCCGGGACTAGCTCCTACGAGCAGTACTTC
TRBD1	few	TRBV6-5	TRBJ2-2	CASRKWDRDTGELFF	TGTGCCAGCCGGAAATGGGACAGGGACACCGGGGAGCTGTTTTTT
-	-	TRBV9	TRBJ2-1	CASSSNWGGHNEQFF	TGTGCCAGCAGCTCCAACTGGGGGGGGCACAATGAGCAGTTCTTC
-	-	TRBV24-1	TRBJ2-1	CATSATGNEQFF	TGTGCCACCAGTGCGACAGGCAATGAGCAGTTCTTC
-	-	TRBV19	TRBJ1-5	CASHRVRGNQPQHF	TGTGCCAGTCACAGGGTCAGAGGCAATCAGCCCCAGCATTTT
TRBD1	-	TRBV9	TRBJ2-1	CASSSTGQTYNEQFF	TGTGCCAGCAGCAGTACGGGACAGACCTACAATGAGCAGTTCTTC
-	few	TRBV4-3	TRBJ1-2	CASSQETGTGTGYTF	TGCGCCAGCAGCCAAGAGACGGGTACAGGGACTGGCTACACCTTC
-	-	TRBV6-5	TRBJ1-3	CASSPTQGLNTIYF	TGTGCCAGCAGTCCGACACAGGGTTTAAACACCATATATTTT
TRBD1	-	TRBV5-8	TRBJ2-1	CASSFGQVNEQFF	TGTGCCAGCAGCTTTGGACAGGTCAATGAGCAGTTCTTC
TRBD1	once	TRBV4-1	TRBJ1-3	CASSLVDRRGNTIYF	TGCGCCAGCAGCCTAGTGGACAGGCGGGGAAACACCATATATTTT
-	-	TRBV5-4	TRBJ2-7	CASSLDGRLKQYF	TGTGCCAGCAGCTTGGACGGCAGGTTAAAGCAGTACTTC
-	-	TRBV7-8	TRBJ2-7	CASSLVGFTGTGNEQYF	TGTGCCAGCAGCTTAGTAGGGTTCACAGGGACGGGCAACGAGCAGTACTTC
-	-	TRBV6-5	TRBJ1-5	CASQDVGGDQPQHF	TGTGCCAGCCAAGACGTGGGGGGGGATCAGCCCCAGCATTTT
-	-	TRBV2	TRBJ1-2	CASSVLDSFYGYTF	TGTGCCAGCAGTGTTTTGGACAGCTTCTATGGCTACACCTTC
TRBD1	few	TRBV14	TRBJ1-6	CASSPVWDSLSPLHF	TGTGCCAGCAGCCCTGTCTGGGACAGTCTTTCACCCCTCCACTTT
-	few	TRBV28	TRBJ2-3	CASSLPSGLTDTQYF	TGTGCCAGCAGTTTACCCAGCGGCCTCACAGATACGCAGTATTTT
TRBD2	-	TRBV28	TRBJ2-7	CASSLGLAGGAYEQYF	TGTGCCAGCAGTCTCGGACTAGCGGGAGGGGCCTACGAGCAGTACTTC
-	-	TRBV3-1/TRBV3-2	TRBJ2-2	CASRNLGGTGELFF	TGTGCCAGCAGGAACTTGGGGGGCACCGGGGAGCTGTTTTTT
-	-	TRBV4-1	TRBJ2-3	CASSQGFLSPPDTQYF	TGCGCCAGCAGCCAAGGTTTCCTTAGCCCCCCAGATACGCAGTATTTT
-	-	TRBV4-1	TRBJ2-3	CASSQESGMSGTDTQYF	TGCGCCAGCAGCCAAGAGTCGGGGATGAGCGGTACAGATACGCAGTATTTT
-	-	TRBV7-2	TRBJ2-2	CASSLGRGNGELFF	TGTGCCAGCAGCTTAGGGCGGGGAAACGGGGAGCTGTTTTTT
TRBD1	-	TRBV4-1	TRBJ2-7	CASSQEWDRSYEQYF	TGCGCCAGCAGCCAAGAGTGGGACAGGTCCTACGAGCAGTACTTC
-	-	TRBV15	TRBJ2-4	CATSRGDSRNIQYF	TGTGCCACCAGCAGAGGAGACAGCAGAAACATTCAGTACTTC
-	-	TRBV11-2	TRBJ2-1	CASSLAPGSHNEQFF	TGTGCCAGCAGCTTAGCCCCCGGGTCTCATAATGAGCAGTTCTTC
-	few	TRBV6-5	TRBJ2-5	CASSYRLGRSQYF	TGTGCCAGCAGTTACCGCCTAGGAAGGTCCCAGTACTTC
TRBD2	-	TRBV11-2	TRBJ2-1	CASSSIAGLYNEQFF	TGTGCCAGCAGCTCAATAGCGGGGCTGTACAATGAGCAGTTCTTC
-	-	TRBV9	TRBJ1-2	CASSPTQSLVGYTF	TGTGCCAGCAGCCCTACACAGAGTTTGGTGGGCTACACCTTC
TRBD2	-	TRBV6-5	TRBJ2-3	CASSYGAGGPDTQYF	TGTGCCAGCAGTTACGGAGCGGGAGGGCCCGATACGCAGTATTTT
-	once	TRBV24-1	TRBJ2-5	CATSDSRLFRSYF	TGTGCCACCAGTGATAGTCGGCTATTCAGGTCGTACTTC
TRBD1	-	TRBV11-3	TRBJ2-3	CASSLGQGAGDTQYF	TGTGCCAGCAGCTTAGGACAGGGGGCCGGAGATACGCAGTATTTT
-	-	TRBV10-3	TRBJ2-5	CAIRGGQETQYF	TGTGCCATCAGGGGGGGCCAAGAGACCCAGTACTTC
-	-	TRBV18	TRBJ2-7	CASSPPGAYEQYF	TGTGCCAGCTCACCTCCAGGGGCCTACGAGCAGTACTTC
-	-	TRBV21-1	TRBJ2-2	CATQRGPNTGELFF	TGTGCCACCCAGCGGGGACCGAACACCGGGGAGCTGTTTTTT
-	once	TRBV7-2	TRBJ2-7	CASSPADISSEQYF	TGTGCCAGCAGCCCGGCGGACATATCCTCCGAGCAGTACTTC
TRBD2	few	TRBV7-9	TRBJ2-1	CASTQLAANEQFF	TGTGCCAGCACCCAACTAGCGGCCAATGAGCAGTTCTTC
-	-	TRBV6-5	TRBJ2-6	CASSKQGAGANVLTF	TGTGCCAGCAGTAAACAGGGAGCCGGGGCCAACGTCCTGACTTTC
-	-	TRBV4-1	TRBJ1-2	CASSQDLTSNYGYTF	TGCGCCAGCAGCCAAGACCTCACTTCTAACTATGGCTACACCTTC
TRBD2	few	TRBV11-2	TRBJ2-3	CASSRREGGGTDTQYF	TGTGCCAGCAGCAGACGGGAGGGCGGTGGCACAGATACGCAGTATTTT
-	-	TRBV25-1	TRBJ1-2	CASSGLAGANYGYTF	TGTGCCAGCAGTGGGCTGGCAGGGGCGAACTATGGCTACACCTTC
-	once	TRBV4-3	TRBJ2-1	CASSQEARLFQTYNEQFF	TGCGCCAGCAGCCAAGAAGCCCGCTTATTCCAAACCTACAATGAGCAGTTCTTC
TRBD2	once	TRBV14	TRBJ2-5	CASSPLIGLAGDETQYF	TGTGCCAGCAGCCCTTTGATTGGTCTAGCGGGGGATGAGACCCAGTACTTC
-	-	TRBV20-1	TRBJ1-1	CSATQAEAFF	TGCAGTGCGACACAGGCTGAAGCTTTCTTT
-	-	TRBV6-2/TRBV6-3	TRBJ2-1	CASSYGLLGNEQFF	TGTGCCAGCAGTTACGGACTCTTAGGCAATGAGCAGTTCTTC
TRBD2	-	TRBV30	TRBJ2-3	CAWRPAGGTDTQYF	TGTGCCTGGAGGCCAGCGGGGGGGACAGATACGCAGTATTTT